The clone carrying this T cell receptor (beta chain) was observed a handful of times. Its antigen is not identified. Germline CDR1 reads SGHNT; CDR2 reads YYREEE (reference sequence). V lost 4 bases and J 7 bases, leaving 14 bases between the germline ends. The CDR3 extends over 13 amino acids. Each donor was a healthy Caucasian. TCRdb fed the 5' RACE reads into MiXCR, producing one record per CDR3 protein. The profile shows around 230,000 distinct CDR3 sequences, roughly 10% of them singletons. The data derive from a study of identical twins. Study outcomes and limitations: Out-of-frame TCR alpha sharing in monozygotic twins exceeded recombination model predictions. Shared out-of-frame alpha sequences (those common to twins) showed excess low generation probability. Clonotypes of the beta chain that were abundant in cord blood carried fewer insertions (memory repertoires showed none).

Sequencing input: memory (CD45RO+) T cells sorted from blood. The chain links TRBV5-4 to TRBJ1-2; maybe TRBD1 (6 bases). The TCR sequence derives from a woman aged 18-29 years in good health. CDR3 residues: CASSPTGIPGYTF. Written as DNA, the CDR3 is TGTGCCAGCAGCCCTACAGGGATTCCTGGCTACACCTTC. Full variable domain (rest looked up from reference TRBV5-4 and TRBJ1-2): ETGVTQSPTHLIKTRGQQVTLRCSSQSGHNTVSWYQQALGQGPQFIFQYYREEENGRGNFPPRFSGLQFPNYSSELNVNALELDDSALYLCASSPTGIPGYTFGSGTRLTVV.